These T cell receptor beta chains were read from a single sample in a study of cytomegalovirus exposure and HLA in healthy donors. TCRdb keeps only in-frame clones here, not all; method: immunoSEQ multiplex PCR. The sample lists around 150,000 clones; about 72% were seen once. Sample: PBMCs. The source of these receptors is a man between 60 and 75 years old in good health and CMV-seronegative. CDR3s include the opening cysteine and the closing phenylalanine or tryptophan. D genes are given only for firm matches. Clone size appears in some rows only: once, few, many, or a class for an expanded clone.

abundance	j_gene	d_gene	v_gene	CDR3nt	CDR3aa
.	TRBJ2-2	TRBD2	TRBV15	TGTGCCACCAGCAGAGGGGGGGGAGACACCGGGGAGCTGTTTTTT	CATSRGGGDTGELFF
.	TRBJ2-7	TRBD2	TRBV2	TGTGCCAGCAGTGTTGGGACTAGCGCCCCGGGAGAGCAGTACTTC	CASSVGTSAPGEQYF
.	TRBJ2-7	TRBD1	TRBV27	TGTGCCAGCATAGGAGCCAGGGGGCCCTACGAGCAGTACTTC	CASIGARGPYEQYF
.	TRBJ1-1	.	TRBV10-3	TGTGCCATCAGTGGACAGCACACTGAAGCTTTCTTT	CAISGQHTEAFF
.	TRBJ1-4	TRBD1	TRBV19	TGTGCCAGTAGTAGGACAGGGTTGCAGAATGAAAAACTGTTTTTT	CASSRTGLQNEKLFF
.	TRBJ2-1	.	TRBV21-1	TGTGCCAGCATCAGAGCGGCTAGCGGGAGGGACCTCGTTAATGAGCAGTTCTTC	CASIRAASGRDLVNEQFF
.	TRBJ2-1	TRBD2	TRBV7-9	TGTGCCAGCAGCTTAATTCCGGGACTAGCGGAGCCAAATGAGCAGTTCTTC	CASSLIPGLAEPNEQFF
.	TRBJ1-4	.	TRBV6-5	TGTGCCAGCAGTTACTCCGGTTTGGGACTGGAACTGTTTTTT	CASSYSGLGLELFF
.	TRBJ2-7	TRBD1	TRBV4-3	TGCGCCAGCAGCCATGCCGGACAGGACGAGCAGTACTTC	CASSHAGQDEQYF
.	TRBJ2-5	TRBD2	TRBV5-6	TGTGCCAGCAGCCCCGGGACTAACCAGCAGTACTTC	CASSPGTNQQYF
.	TRBJ2-7	TRBD2	TRBV7-2	TGTGCCAGCAGCTTAGGGACTAGCAGCTCCTACGAGCAGTACTTC	CASSLGTSSSYEQYF
.	TRBJ2-1	TRBD2	TRBV15	TGTGCCACCAGCAGAGATCCCACTAGCGGGGGGAACAATGAGCAGTTCTTC	CATSRDPTSGGNNEQFF
.	TRBJ1-1	.	TRBV28	TGTGCCAGCAGTTTATTTAGCGTTGACACTGAAGCTTTCTTT	CASSLFSVDTEAFF
.	TRBJ2-1	.	TRBV7-2	TGTGCCAGCAGCCCGGACAGAACCTACAATGAGCAGTTCTTC	CASSPDRTYNEQFF
.	TRBJ2-7	TRBD1	TRBV7-9	TGTTCCAGCAGCTTCAGCGGGACAGGGGCCTACGAGCAGTACTTC	CSSSFSGTGAYEQYF
.	TRBJ1-2	.	TRBV7-2	TGTGCCAGCAGCTTAACCAGGGACAATGGCTACACCTTC	CASSLTRDNGYTF
.	TRBJ2-7	TRBD2	TRBV28	TGTGCCAGCAGTTTAACTAGCGGGGCCTACGAGCAGTACTTC	CASSLTSGAYEQYF
.	TRBJ2-3	.	TRBV4-3	TGCGCCAGCAGCCAAGAGGGACATCGCACAGATACGCAGTATTTT	CASSQEGHRTDTQYF
few	TRBJ1-1	.	TRBV18	TGTGCCAGCTCACCACGGGCTGGGAACACTGAAGCTTTCTTT	CASSPRAGNTEAFF
.	TRBJ2-1	.	TRBV19	TGTGCCAGTAGTATAGCGGGAGTCGACAATGAGCAGTTCTTC	CASSIAGVDNEQFF
.	TRBJ2-2	.	TRBV27	TGTGCCAGCAGCAGAAACGACAGGACGAACACCGGGGAGCTGTTTTTT	CASSRNDRTNTGELFF
.	TRBJ1-2	.	TRBV27	TGTGCCAGCAGTTTATCTCGGGGTTTGAGCTATGGCTACACCTTC	CASSLSRGLSYGYTF
.	TRBJ2-3	TRBD2	TRBV7-9	TGTGCCAGCAGCGATACACGGACTAGCGGGAACGCAGATACGCAGTATTTT	CASSDTRTSGNADTQYF
.	TRBJ2-7	TRBD2	TRBV7-8	TGTGCCACCGGGGGGGATCTGGCTACCTACGAGCAGTACTTC	CATGGDLATYEQYF
.	TRBJ1-2	TRBD1	TRBV10-2	TGCGCCAGCAGTGAGTCACGGACAGGAGGGGTGGGTAACTATGGCTACACCTTC	CASSESRTGGVGNYGYTF
few	TRBJ1-6	TRBD1	TRBV30	TGTGCCTGGAGTGTTACAGGGGGCGCGGGTAATTCACCCCTCCACTTT	CAWSVTGGAGNSPLHF
few	TRBJ1-3	.	TRBV7-3	TGTGCCAGCAGCTCGAACATCGGAAACACCATATATTTT	CASSSNIGNTIYF
.	TRBJ2-7	TRBD1	TRBV19	TGTGCCAGTAGTATCGGGACAGTCTACGAGCAGTACTTC	CASSIGTVYEQYF
once	TRBJ2-1	.	TRBV28	TGTGCCAGCGAGTTCGCGGGGACCAATGAGCAGTTCTTC	CASEFAGTNEQFF
.	TRBJ1-4	.	TRBV5-1	TGCGCCAGCAGGCCAGGGTTAACTAATGAAAAACTGTTTTTT	CASRPGLTNEKLFF
once	TRBJ2-5	.	TRBV27	TGTGCCAGCAGTTGGTCAGGGGAGCTACAAGAGACCCAGTACTTC	CASSWSGELQETQYF
few	TRBJ1-3	.	TRBV30	TGTGCCTGGAGTTCCGGTTCCGGTAACACCATATATTTT	CAWSSGSGNTIYF
.	TRBJ2-2	.	TRBV6-5	TGTGCCAGCAGTTTAGCCAGGGGCGGGGAGCTGTTTTTT	CASSLARGGELFF
.	TRBJ1-6	.	TRBV9	TGTGCCAGCAGCGTAGCTCCAGCGGATTCCAATTCACCCCTCCACTTT	CASSVAPADSNSPLHF
.	TRBJ1-1	.	TRBV27	TGTGCCAGCAGTTTATCAGGGAGTATGAACACTGAAGCTTTCTTT	CASSLSGSMNTEAFF
.	TRBJ2-5	TRBD2	TRBV14	TGTGCCAGCAGCCAAGGAATAGCGGGGGAATACGAGACCCAGTACTTC	CASSQGIAGEYETQYF
.	TRBJ2-3	.	TRBV4-1	TGCGCCAGCAGCCAAGAAGAGACAGATACGCAGTATTTT	CASSQEETDTQYF
.	TRBJ2-7	.	TRBV11-2	TGTGCCAGCAGCTTAGATCAGCGGAGGCGGAGGTACGAGCAGTACTTC	CASSLDQRRRRYEQYF
.	TRBJ2-2	TRBD1	TRBV6-5	TGTGCCAGCAGTTACTTGAGGGACAGGGGTCCGGGGGAGCTGTTTTTC	CASSYLRDRGPGELFF
.	TRBJ1-2	TRBD1	TRBV27	TGTGCCAGCAGTCCAAGGGGACAGGGGACAAGCTACACCTTC	CASSPRGQGTSYTF
once	TRBJ2-2	.	TRBV7-7	TGTGCCAGCAGCTTGGCAAATTCTCCCGCCGGGGAGCTGTTTTTT	CASSLANSPAGELFF
few	TRBJ1-6	.	TRBV5-1	TGCGCCAGCAGACAACCAGGGGATGAGAATTCACCCCTCCACTTT	CASRQPGDENSPLHF
.	TRBJ2-3	TRBD1	TRBV13	TGTGCCAGCAGATCGTACAGGGGGCCAGATACGCAGTATTTT	CASRSYRGPDTQYF
.	TRBJ2-2	.	TRBV21-1	TGTGCCAGCAGCAAAGCCCAGCTCAGCGGCACCGGGGAGCTGTTTTTT	CASSKAQLSGTGELFF
.	TRBJ1-5	.	TRBV5-1	TGCGCCAGCAGCTTGGGGGGGGACCCCTGCGATCAGCCCCAGCATTTT	CASSLGGDPCDQPQHF
.	TRBJ1-4	TRBD1	TRBV28	TGTGCCAGCAGCCCCCCGGGACAGGGGAGTTATGATAATGAAAAACTGTTTTTT	CASSPPGQGSYDNEKLFF
.	TRBJ1-1	TRBD1	TRBV27	TGTGCCGAACCCCGGGCAGGGGGCACCGAAGCTTTCTTT	CAEPRAGGTEAFF
.	TRBJ1-2	TRBD1	TRBV4-2	TGTGCCAGCAGCCAAGCGCCGGGACAGGGGATCTATGGCTACACCTTC	CASSQAPGQGIYGYTF
.	TRBJ2-1	TRBD1	TRBV5-4	TGTGCCAGCAGCTTGTCGACAGGGGGCCATGAGCAGTTCTTC	CASSLSTGGHEQFF
few	TRBJ1-4	TRBD1	TRBV9	TGTGCCAGCAGCGCCACAGGGGGCGGCGGAAAACTGTTTTTT	CASSATGGGGKLFF